These T cell receptor beta chains were read from a single sample in a study of Ad26.COV2.S vaccination and SARS-CoV-2 variants. Generated by immunoSEQ multiplex PCR, the TCRdb table keeps only in-frame clones and is missing some. The sample has about 180,000 clones; roughly 87% are singletons. The source was peripheral blood, collected after recovery from COVID-19. The receptors stem from a human donor who had recovered from COVID-19. Both conserved end residues are part of each CDR3. D genes are given only for firm matches. Clone size appears in some rows only: once, few, many, or a class for an expanded clone.

>TRBJ1-5|TRBD1|-|TRBV5-5
CASSRTGEGQPQHF
TGTGCCAGCAGCCGGACAGGGGAGGGTCAGCCCCAGCATTTT
>TRBJ2-1|-|-|TRBV6-1
CASSEWDSIYNEQFF
TGTGCCAGCAGTGAATGGGACTCGATCTACAATGAGCAGTTCTTC
>TRBJ2-1|TRBD1|few|TRBV9
CASSVRNRGNEQFF
TGTGCCAGCAGCGTTCGGAACAGGGGCAATGAGCAGTTCTTC
>TRBJ2-5|TRBD2|-|TRBV19
CASSNILAGGPRQETQYF
TGTGCCAGTAGTAATATACTAGCGGGGGGGCCGCGGCAAGAGACCCAGTACTTC
>TRBJ2-7|-|-|TRBV28
CASGGFVPYEQYF
TGTGCCAGCGGAGGATTCGTCCCCTACGAGCAGTACTTC
>TRBJ2-1|-|-|TRBV25-1
CASRSHEQFF
TGTGCCAGCCGCTCCCATGAGCAGTTCTTC
>TRBJ1-1|-|-|TRBV29-1
CSLSGGPNTEAFF
TGCAGCCTTTCGGGGGGGCCGAACACTGAAGCTTTCTTT
>TRBJ2-1|-|-|TRBV2
CASSDGYEQFF
TGTGCCAGCAGTGATGGGTATGAGCAGTTCTTC
>TRBJ2-5|-|-|TRBV3-1/TRBV3-2
CASSPGRVAETQYF
TGTGCCAGCAGCCCCGGAAGGGTGGCAGAGACCCAGTACTTC
>TRBJ2-5|TRBD2|-|TRBV4-1
CASSQESPRGGLDRLETQYF
TGCGCCAGCAGCCAAGAATCACCCCGGGGGGGCCTAGATCGGTTAGAGACCCAGTACTTC
>TRBJ1-5|-|-|TRBV6-6
CASTGGWGNQPQHF
TGTGCCAGCACCGGAGGGTGGGGCAATCAGCCCCAGCATTTT
>TRBJ1-1|-|-|TRBV11-2
CASSLARTEAFF
TGTGCCAGCAGCTTAGCTCGGACTGAAGCTTTCTTT
>TRBJ1-2|-|few|TRBV28
CASSLQRSSYGYTF
TGTGCCAGCAGTTTACAGAGGTCGTCCTATGGCTACACCTTC
>TRBJ2-1|TRBD2|-|TRBV7-2
CASSLGGGQNNEQFF
TGTGCCAGCAGCTTAGGCGGGGGGCAGAACAATGAGCAGTTCTTC
>TRBJ1-3|-|once|TRBV19
CATDSGSENTIYF
TGTGCCACCGACAGCGGCTCTGAAAACACCATATATTTT
>TRBJ1-1|-|-|TRBV18
CASSNLGDTEAFF
TGTGCCAGCTCAAACCTTGGGGACACTGAAGCTTTCTTT
>TRBJ2-1|-|-|TRBV21-1
CASSILAPRCSVNEQFF
TGTGCCAGCAGCATACTTGCCCCCAGGTGCTCGGTCAATGAGCAGTTCTTC
>TRBJ2-2|TRBD1|-|TRBV7-9
CARSLDRAAGELFF
TGTGCCCGATCCTTGGACAGGGCGGCCGGGGAGCTGTTTTTT
>TRBJ2-3|TRBD2|-|TRBV6-5
CASSSRLADTQYF
TGTGCCAGCAGTTCCCGACTAGCGGATACGCAGTATTTT